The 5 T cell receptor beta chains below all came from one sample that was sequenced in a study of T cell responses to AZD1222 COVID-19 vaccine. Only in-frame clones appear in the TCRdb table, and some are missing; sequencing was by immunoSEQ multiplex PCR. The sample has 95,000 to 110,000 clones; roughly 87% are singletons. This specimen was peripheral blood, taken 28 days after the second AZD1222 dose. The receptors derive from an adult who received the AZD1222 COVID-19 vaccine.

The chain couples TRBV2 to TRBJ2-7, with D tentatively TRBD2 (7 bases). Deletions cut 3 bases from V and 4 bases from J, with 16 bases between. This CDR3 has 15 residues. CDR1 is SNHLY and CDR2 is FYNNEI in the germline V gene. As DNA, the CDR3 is TGTGCCAGCAGTGAGGATAGGGGGGGCGTATACGAGCAGTACTTC. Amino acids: CASSEDRGGVYEQYF.

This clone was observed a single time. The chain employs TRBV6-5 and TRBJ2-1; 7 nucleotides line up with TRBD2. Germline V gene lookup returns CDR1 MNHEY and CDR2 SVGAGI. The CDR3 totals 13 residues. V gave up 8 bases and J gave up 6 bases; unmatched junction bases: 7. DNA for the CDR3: TGTGCCAGCCGGCGAGGGACTACCAATGAGCAGTTCTTC. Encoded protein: CASRRGTTNEQFF.

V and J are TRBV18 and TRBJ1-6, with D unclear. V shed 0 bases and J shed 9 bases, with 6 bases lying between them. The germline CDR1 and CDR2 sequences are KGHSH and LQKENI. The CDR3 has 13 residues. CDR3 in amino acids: CASSPPLRSPLHF. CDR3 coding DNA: TGTGCCAGCTCACCACCCCTCCGTTCACCCCTCCACTTT.

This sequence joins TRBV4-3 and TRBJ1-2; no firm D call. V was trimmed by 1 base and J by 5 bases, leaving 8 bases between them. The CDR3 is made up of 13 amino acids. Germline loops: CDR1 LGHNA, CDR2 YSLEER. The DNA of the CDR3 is TGCGCCAGCAGCCAAGGGGCTGAGTATGGCTACACCTTC. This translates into CASSQGAEYGYTF.

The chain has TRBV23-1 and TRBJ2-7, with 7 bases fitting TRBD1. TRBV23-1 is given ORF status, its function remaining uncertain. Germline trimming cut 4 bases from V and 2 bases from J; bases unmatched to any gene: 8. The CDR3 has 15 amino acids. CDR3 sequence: CASSPCDRDTYEQYF. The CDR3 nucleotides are TGCGCCAGCAGTCCATGCGACAGGGACACCTACGAGCAGTACTTC.